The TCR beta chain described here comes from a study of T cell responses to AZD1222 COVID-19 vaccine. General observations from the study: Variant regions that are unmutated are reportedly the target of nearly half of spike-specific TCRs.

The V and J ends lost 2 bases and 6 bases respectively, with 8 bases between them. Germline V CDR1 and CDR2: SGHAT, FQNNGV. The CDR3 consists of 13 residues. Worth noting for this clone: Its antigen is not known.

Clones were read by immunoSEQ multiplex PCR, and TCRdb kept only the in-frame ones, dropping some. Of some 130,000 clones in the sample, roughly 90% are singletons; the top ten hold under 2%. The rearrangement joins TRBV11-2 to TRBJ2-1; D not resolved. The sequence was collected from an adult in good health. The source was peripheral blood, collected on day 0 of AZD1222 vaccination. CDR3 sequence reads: CASSLPPSNEQFF. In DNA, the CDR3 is TGTGCCAGCAGCTTACCCCCAAGCAATGAGCAGTTCTTC.